The count of the clone carrying this T cell receptor beta chain is one. Its target is not known. Trimming left V 4 bases short and J 5 bases short, with 17 bases between. The CDR3 contains 16 residues. In germline, CDR1 is MNHNS, CDR2 SASEGT. The sample is drawn from a study of cytomegalovirus exposure and HLA in healthy donors. Overall study results and limits: Common viral pathogens (according to a later analysis) appeared linked to several of the most significant clusters. With DRB1 most and HLA-C fewest, TCR association rates differed between HLA loci in a later analysis. In most subjects, TCR beta sequences reportedly gave accurate predictions of HLA-A and HLA-B alleles. When a later analysis was performed, an Asian-associated ancestry cluster reportedly had fewer N-insertions than the approximately 680-donor mean.

PCR was performed using 60 Vbeta and 13 Jbeta primers. Produced via immunoSEQ multiplex PCR; TCRdb's table is partial and in-frame only. Among 76,000 or so clones listed, more than 65% were seen once. The receptor was isolated from a woman in her thirties or forties in good health and CMV-seropositive. The specimen sequenced was PBMCs. The chain carries TRBV6-1 and TRBJ1-4; D remains unclear. CDR3 residues: CASSAFLGVENEKLFF. DNA for the CDR3: TGTGCCAGCAGTGCGTTCCTGGGTGTGGAGAATGAAAAACTGTTTTTT.